Presented here are 29 T cell receptor beta chains from one specimen sequenced in a study of beta chain features in type 1 diabetes. All of the isolated RNA was reverse transcribed, so expressed TCRB transcripts were sequenced. This table comes from immunoSEQ multiplex PCR, and its TCRdb copy is limited to in-frame clones, with some not included. Among more than 300,000 clones listed, more than 13% were seen once. The sequenced sample was naive CD4+ T cells from blood. Every receptor here comes from a woman under 30 in good health.

CDR3 residues: CAWNQNTEAFF. The CDR3 region has the DNA TGTGCCTGGAATCAGAACACTGAAGCTTTCTTT. V gene TRBV30 combines with J gene TRBJ1-1; D remains unclear. Per germline, CDR1 GTSNPN and CDR2 SVGIG (reference sequence). The CDR3 is 11 amino acids. The ends were cut back, 4 bases at V and 1 base at J, with 4 bases in the middle.

CDR3 coding DNA: TGTGCCAGCAGCTTCGCTCAGGGACTAGGGTTCGAGCAGTACTTC. It translates to CASSFAQGLGFEQYF. The chain is built from TRBV13 and TRBJ2-7; 8 nucleotides align to TRBD2. This CDR3 region has 15 residues. CDR1 is PRHDT, CDR2 FYEKMQ, per germline (reference sequence). V trimming: 3 bases; J trimming: 6 bases; junction bases outside the gene matches: 10.

The V call is TRBV5-1, the J call TRBJ1-1; no firm D call. Trimming removed 0 bases at V and 0 bases at J, with 9 bases between. CDR3 size: 15 residues. Germline V lookup: CDR1 SGHRS, CDR2 YFSETQ. The chain's CDR3 is CASSLAPQMNTEAFF. CDR3 in DNA: TGCGCCAGCAGCTTGGCGCCTCAGATGAACACTGAAGCTTTCTTT.

The chain employs TRBV5-1 and TRBJ2-3, with 9 bases fitting TRBD2. V lost 4 bases and J lost 1; bases outside the gene matches: 7. The CDR3 sequence is 16 residues long. The germline gives CDR1 SGHRS, CDR2 YFSETQ. CDR3 amino acids: CASSAGLASGTDTQYF. CDR3 nucleotide sequence: TGCGCCAGCAGCGCCGGACTAGCGTCGGGCACAGATACGCAGTATTTT.

The chain employs TRBV4-3 and TRBJ2-2; 9 bases map to TRBD2. Trimming took 1 base from V and 3 from J; bases not matched to a gene: 3. The CDR3 is 16 amino acids. Germline-derived CDR1 and CDR2 are LGHNA and YSLEER. This CDR3 reads CASSQAGGRDTGELFF. Written as DNA, the CDR3 is TGCGCCAGCAGCCAAGCCGGCGGGAGGGACACCGGGGAGCTGTTTTTT.

This clone has more than one count but fewer than ten. The chain employs TRBV30 and TRBJ2-2; D is uncertain. The germline V gene encodes CDR1 GTSNPN and CDR2 SVGIG (reference sequence). The CDR3 totals 14 residues. The V end lost 0 bases, the J end lost 3 bases, and 8 bases lay between the germline ends. The CDR3 region is CAWSVAGHTGELFF. In DNA form, the CDR3 reads TGTGCCTGGAGTGTAGCAGGTCACACCGGGGAGCTGTTTTTT.

The sample holds a few counts of this clone. The chain has TRBV11-1 and TRBJ2-1; D unresolved. Germline values: CDR1 SGHAT, CDR2 FQDESV (reference sequence). The length of the CDR3 is 11 residues. V lost 3 bases and J 8 bases, leaving 5 bases between the germline ends. CDR3 protein: CASSFSYEQFF. In DNA form, the CDR3 reads TGTGCCAGCAGCTTTTCCTATGAGCAGTTCTTC.

This clone has a handful of counts. This sequence joins TRBV6-5 and TRBJ2-2; D may be TRBD2 (5 bases). Germline CDR1 and CDR2: MNHEY and SVGAGI. V dropped 7 bases and J dropped 3 bases, with 15 bases sitting between them. The CDR3 contains 15 residues. Written as DNA, the CDR3 is TGTGCCAGCATGAGCGGTCCCCCCCACACCGGGGAGCTGTTTTTT. It codes for CASMSGPPHTGELFF.

This chain links TRBV9 with TRBJ1-3, with 8 bases that match TRBD1. Looked up from germline, CDR1 is SGDLS and CDR2 is YYNGEE. The CDR3 has 18 residues. The V segment lost 3 bases and the J segment 0 bases; nucleotides outside the gene matches: 11. CDR3 loop: CASSAHRTGHSSGNTIYF. Here the CDR3 DNA reads TGTGCCAGCAGCGCCCACCGGACAGGGCACAGCTCTGGAAACACCATATATTTT.

The V call is TRBV5-4, the J call TRBJ2-2; 9 bases agree with TRBD2. The length of the CDR3 is 15 residues. V gave up 3 bases and J gave up 9 bases; unmatched junction bases: 9. Germline V gives CDR1 SGHNT, CDR2 YYREEE (reference sequence). DNA for the CDR3: TGTGCCAGCAGCTCCACTAGCGGGCTTGTCAGGGAGCTGTTTTTT. This codes for CASSSTSGLVRELFF. The full variable domain, completed using reference TRBV5-4 and TRBJ2-2, is ETGVTQSPTHLIKTRGQQVTLRCSSQSGHNTVSWYQQALGQGPQFIFQYYREEENGRGNFPPRFSGLQFPNYSSELNVNALELDDSALYLCASSSTSGLVRELFFGEGSRLTVL.

The chain joins TRBV5-1 to TRBJ1-1, with D uncertain. Looked up from germline, CDR1 is SGHRS and CDR2 is YFSETQ. The CDR3 spans 16 residues. The ends were cut back, 0 bases at V and 4 bases at J, with 16 bases in the middle. CDR3 in amino acids: CASSLVSGIKSTEAFF. As DNA, the CDR3 is TGCGCCAGCAGCTTGGTGTCGGGAATAAAGAGCACTGAAGCTTTCTTT.

This clone turned up a few times. V usage is TRBV28 and J usage is TRBJ2-5, with D possibly matching TRBD2 (5 bases). Per the germline V gene, CDR1 is MDHEN and CDR2 is SYDVKM. V lost 5 bases and J 5 bases, leaving 15 bases between the germline ends. The CDR3 is 14 residues long. The CDR3 bases are TGTGCCAGCAGTCGCTCCGGGAATGGGGAGACCCAGTACTTC. It specifies CASSRSGNGETQYF.

This clone occurred a few times. The chain joins TRBV5-1 to TRBJ2-4; TRBD2 matches at 9 bases. Germline lookup yields CDR1 SGHRS and CDR2 YFSETQ. This CDR3 is 15 amino acids long. The junction had 6 bases not matched to a gene; V was cut back by 0 bases and J by 8 bases. This chain's CDR3 is CASSLGSGSGDIQYF. The DNA for the CDR3 is TGCGCCAGCAGCTTGGGTAGCGGGAGTGGAGACATTCAGTACTTC. Full variable domain (outside the CDR3, taken from reference TRBV5-1 and TRBJ2-4): KAGVTQTPRYLIKTRGQQVTLSCSPISGHRSVSWYQQTPGQGLQFLFEYFSETQRNKGNFPGRFSGRQFSNSRSEMNVSTLELGDSALYLCASSLGSGSGDIQYFGAGTRLSVL.

This clone showed up just a few times. The J gene is TRBJ2-7, the V gene TRBV7-3; the D gene is possibly TRBD1 (5 bases). The V end lost 3 bases, the J end lost 7 bases, and 13 bases lay between the germline ends. CDR1 SGHTA and CDR2 FQGTGA come from the germline V gene. CDR3 length equals 13 residues. The CDR3 nucleotides read TGTGCCAGCAGCTTTGGGGCCGCTCGGGAGCAGTACTTC. Translating gives CASSFGAAREQYF.

The chain has TRBV28 and TRBJ2-7; a possible D gene is TRBD2 (6 bases). CDR1 is MDHEN and CDR2 is SYDVKM in the germline V gene. The V end was cut by 4 bases, the J end by 0 bases, with 10 bases between. CDR3 length: 14 amino acids. CDR3 sequence (DNA): TGTGCCAGCAGTTCCGCGGGGAGCTCCTACGAGCAGTACTTC. It translates to CASSSAGSSYEQYF. The full variable domain, completed using reference TRBV28 and TRBJ2-7, is DVKVTQSSRYLVKRTGEKVFLECVQDMDHENMFWYRQDPGLGLRLIYFSYDVKMKEKGDIPEGYSVSREKKERFSLILESASTNQTSMYLCASSSAGSSYEQYFGPGTRLTVT.

The chain carries TRBV28 and TRBJ2-5, with 7 bases that match TRBD2. This CDR3 comprises 13 residues. Germline V gene data show CDR1 as MDHEN and CDR2 as SYDVKM. V lost 7 bases and J lost 4; bases outside the gene matches: 6. CDR3 DNA: TGTGCCAGCATGACGGGAGGAGGAGAGACCCAGTACTTC. Amino acids: CASMTGGGETQYF.

In its sample, this clone was seen a few times. The chain employs TRBV5-1 and TRBJ2-7; 8 bases are shared with TRBD1. CDR1 and CDR2 (germline): SGHRS, YFSETQ. This CDR3 has 14 amino acids. J was trimmed by 3 bases and V by 1 base; bases with no gene match: 3. CDR3 sequence (DNA): TGCGCCAGCAGCTTGTCCGGACAGGGCTACGAGCAGTACTTC. Translation: CASSLSGQGYEQYF.

The chain combines TRBV10-3 with TRBJ2-5, with TRBD2 matching over 7 bases. Unmatched junction bases numbered 5, after V lost 6 bases and J lost 4 bases. CDR3 length: 13 residues. Germline V lookup: CDR1 ENHRY, CDR2 SYGVKD. The CDR3 nucleotides read TGTGCCATCAGGGGAGGGCCTGGAGAGACCCAGTACTTC. Translation gives CAIRGGPGETQYF.

This clone was observed a few times. The V and J genes are TRBV18 and TRBJ2-6, with no clear D. Germline V lookup: CDR1 KGHSH, CDR2 LQKENI. V lost 0 bases to trimming and J lost 2 bases, with 5 bases between them. The CDR3 is 15 amino acids. CDR3 in DNA: TGTGCCAGCTCACCACCCAGGCCTGGGGCCAACGTCCTGACTTTC. Translating it yields CASSPPRPGANVLTF.

This clone appeared a few times. CDR3 amino acids: CASSLPDYRGDTEAFF. DNA of the CDR3: TGTGCCAGCAGTCTACCCGACTACAGGGGTGACACTGAAGCTTTCTTT. The chain combines TRBV2 with TRBJ1-1; TRBD1 matches 7 bases. CDR1 is SNHLY, CDR2 FYNNEI, per germline. V trimming: 5 bases; J trimming: 3 bases; junction bases outside the gene matches: 12. This CDR3 has 16 amino acids.

The V and J genes are TRBV19 and TRBJ2-2, with D maybe TRBD2 (5 bases). Trimming shortened V by 8 bases and J by 7 bases, and 11 bases separated the two germline ends. The CDR3 length is 12 residues. CDR1 and CDR2 from the germline V gene are LNHDA and SQIVND (reference sequence). Here the CDR3 reads CASVDYGGELFF. For the CDR3, the DNA is TGTGCCAGTGTAGACTACGGCGGGGAGCTGTTTTTT.

This rearrangement joins TRBV28 to TRBJ2-7, with 7 nucleotides matching TRBD1. This CDR3 spans 16 amino acids. Germline lookup yields CDR1 MDHEN and CDR2 SYDVKM. The V segment lost 2 bases and the J segment 3 bases; nucleotides outside the gene matches: 10. CDR3 DNA: TGTGCCAGCAGTTTAACCGGTCGAGGGGGCGTCTACGAGCAGTACTTC. It translates to CASSLTGRGGVYEQYF.

The rearrangement joins TRBV7-9 to TRBJ2-1, with D perhaps TRBD2 (5 bases). With 5 bases removed from V and 15 bases from J, the gap between germline ends came to 20 bases. Germline V gene data show CDR1 as SEHNR and CDR2 as FQNEAQ (reference sequence). This CDR3 has 13 amino acids. This CDR3 reads CASSPDYPPRWFF. CDR3 DNA sequence: TGTGCCAGCAGCCCCGACTATCCCCCGAGGTGGTTCTTC. The variable domain in full, with the rest retrieved from reference TRBV7-9 and TRBJ2-1, is DTGVSQNPRHKITKRGQNVTFRCDPISEHNRLYWYRQTLGQGPEFLTYFQNEAQLEKSRLLSDRFSAERPKGSFSTLEIQRTEQGDSAMYLCASSPDYPPRWFFGPGTRLTVL.

The chain links TRBV29-1 to TRBJ2-7, with 8 bases that match TRBD1. Germline V gene lookup returns CDR1 SQVTM and CDR2 ANQGSEA. The CDR3 runs to 13 residues. J gave up 1 base and V 6 bases, and 5 bases lay outside the gene matches. The CDR3 DNA follows: TGCAGCGTCGGACAGGGTGGGTCCTACGAGCAGTACTTC. Protein: CSVGQGGSYEQYF.

Only a few counts were recorded for this clone. Written as DNA, the CDR3 is TGCAGCGTTGAAGTAGGGGCCAGCTCTGGAAACACCATATATTTT. Translation: CSVEVGASSGNTIYF. V and J are TRBV29-1 and TRBJ1-3; maybe TRBD1 (5 bases). V lost 1 base, J lost 0 bases, and 10 bases lay in between. The germline gives CDR1 SQVTM, CDR2 ANQGSEA. The CDR3 runs 15 residues.

The chain joins TRBV4-2 to TRBJ1-2; D is unclear. Per the germline V gene, CDR1 is LGHNA and CDR2 is YNFKEQ. V dropped 0 bases and J dropped 3 bases, with 8 bases sitting between them. CDR3 size: 14 residues. As DNA, the CDR3 is TGTGCCAGCAGCCAAGATCAAGCGGACTATGGCTACACCTTC. Residues: CASSQDQADYGYTF.

This chain links TRBV30 with TRBJ1-3; no clear D. Per germline, CDR1 GTSNPN and CDR2 SVGIG (reference sequence). The CDR3 spans 14 residues. The ends were cut back, 4 bases at V and 0 bases at J, with 10 bases in the middle. The CDR3 DNA sequence: TGTGCCTGGACCCAAAGAGTCTCTGGAAACACCATATATTTT. Translation: CAWTQRVSGNTIYF.

This clone was counted only a few times. The chain is built from TRBV4-2 and TRBJ2-3, with D possibly TRBD2 on 5 matching bases. The germline CDR1 and CDR2 sequences are LGHNA and YNFKEQ. Trimming removed 0 bases from V and 9 bases from J, with 10 bases in between. The CDR3 covers 13 residues. This CDR3 reads CASSQDYPGTQYF. For the CDR3, the DNA is TGTGCCAGCAGCCAAGATTATCCGGGGACGCAGTATTTT.

This clone was counted between two and nine times. Other DNA sequences within the sample encode an identical CDR3. J is TRBJ2-7 and V is TRBV29-1; no definite D call. Germline CDR1 is SQVTM and CDR2 is ANQGSEA. Trimming left V 4 bases short and J 0 bases short, with 7 bases between. The CDR3 has 12 amino acids. The CDR3 loop is CSVVESSYEQYF. DNA for the CDR3: TGCAGCGTTGTGGAGAGCTCCTACGAGCAGTACTTC.